These 14 T cell receptor beta chains came from one sample sequenced in a study of T-cell memory formation after mild COVID-19. MiXCR, run by TCRdb on the 5' RACE reads, gives a single entry per CDR3 protein. The sample holds over 10,000 distinct CDR3 sequences, about 15% seen once. Sequencing was carried out using PBMCs or a T cell subset sorted from them (not recorded which). The receptors were gathered from a man aged 18 to 29 who had mild COVID-19 (a few samples of this study predate the infection). Cell type and time point are not known.

This clonotype was detected many times. This sequence joins TRBV7-9 and TRBJ1-5; no clear D. The CDR3 covers 13 residues. V was shortened by 4 bases and J by 2 bases, with 6 bases between the two germline ends. CDR1 SEHNR and CDR2 FQNEAQ come from the germline V gene (reference sequence). The CDR3 loop is CASSSRGNQPQHF. The CDR3 DNA reads TGTGCCAGCAGCTCCCGTGGCAATCAGCCCCAGCATTTT.

The genes are TRBV5-6 and TRBJ2-7; 10 bases align to TRBD1. V shed 4 bases, J shed 2 bases, and the junction held 6 bases outside the gene matches. Germline CDR1 SGHDT, CDR2 YYEEEE. This CDR3 comprises 15 residues. CDR3: CASSGLGQGAYEQYF. CDR3 DNA: TGTGCCAGCAGCGGCCTCGGACAGGGGGCCTACGAGCAGTACTTC.

This clonotype has a single count. This chain links TRBV12-3 or TRBV12-4 with TRBJ2-7; D remains unclear. This CDR3 region has 15 residues. Trimming cost V 5 bases and J 0 bases, with 14 bases left between them. Written as DNA, the CDR3 is TGTGCCAGCAGTGAGGTTCCAGGTATCTCCTACGAGCAGTACTTC. Its protein product is CASSEVPGISYEQYF.

This clonotype was recorded many times. This chain connects TRBV11-2 to TRBJ2-1; no clear D. V lost 3 bases, J lost 4 bases, and 19 bases lay in between. The CDR3 runs to 17 residues. Germline V gene sequence: CDR1 SGHAT, CDR2 FQNNGV. The CDR3 sequence is CASSFAGRTPIYNEQFF. The CDR3 nucleotides are TGTGCCAGCAGCTTCGCAGGACGTACCCCTATATACAATGAGCAGTTCTTC.

This clonotype was observed a few times. The chain couples TRBV20-1 to TRBJ1-2; 7 nucleotides align to TRBD1. Germline V CDR1 and CDR2: DFQATT, SNEGSKA (reference sequence). The CDR3 loop spans 14 amino acids. Trimming cost V 5 bases and J 0 bases; bases outside gene matches: 6. The CDR3 is CSASQGTANYGYTF. The CDR3 DNA reads as TGCAGTGCTTCACAGGGGACGGCTAACTATGGCTACACCTTC.

The J gene is TRBJ2-7, the V gene TRBV7-9; 8 bases align to TRBD1. The junction had 1 base not matched to a gene; V was cut back by 4 bases and J by 5 bases. This CDR3 has 12 amino acids. From germline, CDR1 is SEHNR and CDR2 FQNEAQ (reference sequence). The CDR3 region is CASSYRGDEQYV. CDR3 bases: TGTGCCAGCAGCTACAGGGGGGACGAGCAGTACGTC.

This clonotype was recorded many times. V usage is TRBV19 and J usage is TRBJ1-1; TRBD1 is a possible D gene (5 bases). The CDR3 totals 13 residues. The V gene lost 5 bases and the J gene lost 7 bases, with 14 bases spanning the gap. CDR1 is LNHDA, CDR2 SQIVND, per germline (reference sequence). The CDR3: CASSWSGADEAFF. CDR3 nucleotide sequence: TGTGCCAGTAGTTGGTCCGGGGCGGATGAAGCTTTCTTT.

This rearrangement joins TRBV20-1 to TRBJ1-2, with D maybe TRBD1 (5 bases). V was cut by 3 bases and J by 0 bases, with 11 bases left in between. CDR1 and CDR2 (germline): DFQATT, SNEGSKA (reference sequence). This CDR3 has 14 residues. The DNA of the CDR3 is TGCAGTGCTAGCTCAGGGACTGCTAACTATGGCTACACCTTC. Translated, it gives CSASSGTANYGYTF.

This clonotype was observed many times. The chain has TRBV29-1 and TRBJ2-7; 9 bases line up with TRBD2. Trimming removed 4 bases from V and 7 bases from J; junction bases left unmatched: 11. In germline, CDR1 is SQVTM, CDR2 ANQGSEA. This CDR3 contains 14 residues. For the CDR3, the DNA is TGCAGCGTTGTCCTAGCGGGGTTTCCCCCAGAGCAGTACTTC. This encodes CSVVLAGFPPEQYF.

Relative to its sample, this clonotype is medium-sized. The chain employs TRBV4-3 and TRBJ1-6; D might be TRBD1 (5 bases). This CDR3 region has 15 residues. The germline V gene encodes CDR1 LGHNA and CDR2 YSLEER. V lost 2 bases and J lost 10, with 15 bases in between. CDR3: CASSQRDGGRSPLHF. The CDR3 nucleotides read TGCGCCAGCAGCCAAAGGGATGGGGGTCGGTCACCCCTCCACTTT.

This clonotype was counted at least ten times. The J gene is TRBJ2-7, the V gene TRBV4-3; D is uncertain. CDR3 length equals 14 residues. V was pared by 0 bases and J by 0 bases, with 6 bases between. Germline V gene data show CDR1 as LGHNA and CDR2 as YSLEER. CDR3 region: CASSQEWASYEQYF. CDR3 sequence (DNA): TGCGCCAGCAGCCAAGAATGGGCCTCCTACGAGCAGTACTTC.

This rearrangement joins TRBV20-1 to TRBJ2-7; D is possibly TRBD1 or TRBD2 (5 bases each). V was cut by 7 bases and J by 2 bases, with 12 bases left in between. There are 12 residues in the CDR3. Per germline, CDR1 DFQATT and CDR2 SNEGSKA (reference sequence). The CDR3 region has the DNA TGCAGTGTCCCAGGGAGCCCCTACGAGCAGTACTTC. Translation: CSVPGSPYEQYF.

In this sample, this clonotype turned up many times. This CDR3 reads CASSYRGWADTQYF. CDR3 DNA: TGTGCCAGCAGTTACAGAGGGTGGGCAGATACGCAGTATTTT. This chain joins TRBV6-2 or TRBV6-3 and TRBJ2-3; possible D gene TRBD2, 5 bases. CDR3 length: 14 amino acids. From germline, CDR1 is MNHEY and CDR2 SVGEGT. V dropped 2 bases and J dropped 4 bases, with 10 bases sitting between them.

In its sample, this clonotype was seen many times. The genes are TRBV12-3 or TRBV12-4 and TRBJ1-6; D is ambiguous. This CDR3 is built from 17 residues. V was cut by 11 bases and J by 0 bases, with 20 bases left in between. The CDR3 spells CASRHQIQPSYNSPLHF. The CDR3 DNA sequence: TGTGCCTCTAGACACCAAATACAACCCTCCTATAATTCACCCCTCCACTTT.